This TCR beta chain was identified during a study of blood T cell repertoires in COVID-19. Method: immunoSEQ multiplex PCR; TCRdb's copy keeps in-frame clones and lacks some. The repertoire consists of 150,000 or so clones, with more than 75% occurring once and the leading ten covering 7% to 7.5%. CDR1 MDHEN and CDR2 SYDVKM come from the germline V gene. Trimming removed 6 bases from V and 7 bases from J, with 10 bases in between. CDR3 size: 13 residues. The recovered donors of Cohort 3 showed two negative PCRs, clearance, or symptom resolution. Source material: PBMCs or T cells enriched from blood (not recorded which). The chain has TRBV28 and TRBJ1-6; tentatively, D is TRBD1 (5 bases). The clonotype comes from a woman between 50 and 59 years old who had recovered from COVID-19. CDR3 residues: CASSRDRNSPLHF. CDR3 bases: TGTGCCAGCAGCCGCGACAGAAATTCACCCCTCCACTTT.